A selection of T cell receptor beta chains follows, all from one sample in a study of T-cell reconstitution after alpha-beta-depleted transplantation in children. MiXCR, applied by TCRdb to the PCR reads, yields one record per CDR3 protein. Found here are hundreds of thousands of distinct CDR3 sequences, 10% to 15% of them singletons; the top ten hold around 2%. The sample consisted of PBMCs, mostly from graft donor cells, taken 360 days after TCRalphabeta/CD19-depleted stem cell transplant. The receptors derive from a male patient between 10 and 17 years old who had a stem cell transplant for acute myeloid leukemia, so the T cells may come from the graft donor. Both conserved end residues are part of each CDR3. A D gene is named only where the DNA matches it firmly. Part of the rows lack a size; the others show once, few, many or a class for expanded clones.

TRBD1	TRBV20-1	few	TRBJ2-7	CSARGTGNYEQYF	TGCAGTGCTAGAGGGACAGGGAACTACGAGCAGTACTTC
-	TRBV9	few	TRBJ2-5	CASSRWGYQETQYF	TGTGCCAGCAGCCGATGGGGGTACCAAGAGACCCAGTACTTC
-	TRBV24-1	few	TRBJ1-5	CATSEGLTSNQPQHF	TGTGCCACCAGTGAGGGGTTGACAAGCAATCAGCCCCAGCATTTT
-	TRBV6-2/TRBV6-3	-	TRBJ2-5	CASSYYGEETQYF	TGTGCCAGCAGTTATTACGGAGAAGAGACCCAGTACTTC
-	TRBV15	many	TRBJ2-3	CATSRRRVGPGDTQYF	TGTGCCACCAGCAGGAGAAGAGTGGGCCCTGGAGATACGCAGTATTTT
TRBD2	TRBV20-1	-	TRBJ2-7	CSASSALAASYEQYF	TGCAGTGCTAGCTCGGCACTAGCGGCCTCCTACGAGCAGTACTTC
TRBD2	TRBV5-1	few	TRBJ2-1	CASSRSGTSYNEQFF	TGCGCCAGCAGCCGTAGCGGGACTTCCTACAATGAGCAGTTCTTC
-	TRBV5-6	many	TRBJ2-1	CASSLGRSSHNEQFF	TGTGCCAGCAGCTTGGGTCGAAGCTCCCACAATGAGCAGTTCTTC
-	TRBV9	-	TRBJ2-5	CASSGRTELETQYF	TGTGCCAGCAGCGGAAGGACAGAGCTGGAGACCCAGTACTTC
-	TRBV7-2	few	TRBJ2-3	CASSLAISDTQYF	TGTGCCAGCAGCTTAGCTATATCGGATACGCAGTATTTT
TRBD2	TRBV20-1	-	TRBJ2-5	CSARDGAGGPETQYF	TGCAGTGCTAGAGATGGGGCGGGAGGGCCGGAGACCCAGTACTTC
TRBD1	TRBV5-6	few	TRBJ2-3	CASSLLFGTGGTDTQYF	TGTGCCAGCAGCTTGCTCTTTGGGACAGGGGGGACAGATACGCAGTATTTT
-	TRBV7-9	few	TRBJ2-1	CASPRGAYDNEQFF	TGTGCCAGCCCCAGGGGGGCGTACGACAATGAGCAGTTCTTC
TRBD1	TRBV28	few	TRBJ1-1	CASTQGGNTEAFF	TGTGCCAGTACACAGGGGGGGAACACTGAAGCTTTCTTT
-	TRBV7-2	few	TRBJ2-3	CASSLDLAVPQYF	TGTGCCAGCAGCTTAGATCTGGCCGTCCCGCAGTATTTT
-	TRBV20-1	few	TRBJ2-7	CSASPGRPSYEQYF	TGCAGTGCTAGCCCGGGACGGCCTTCCTACGAGCAGTACTTC
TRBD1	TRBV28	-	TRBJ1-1	CASRFIQGFTEAFF	TGTGCCAGCAGATTTATACAGGGGTTCACTGAAGCTTTCTTT
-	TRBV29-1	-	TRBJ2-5	CSVETWTYQETQYF	TGCAGCGTCGAGACTTGGACGTACCAAGAGACCCAGTACTTC
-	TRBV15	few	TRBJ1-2	CATSRDPRGVNYGYTF	TGTGCCACCAGCAGAGACCCTCGGGGGGTGAACTATGGCTACACCTTC
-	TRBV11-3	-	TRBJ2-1	CASSLTRQARDEQFF	TGTGCCAGCAGCCTCACACGGCAGGCGCGCGATGAGCAGTTCTTC
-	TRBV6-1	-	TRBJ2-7	CASSPLAIYYEQYF	TGTGCCAGCAGTCCGCTAGCGATCTACTACGAGCAGTACTTC
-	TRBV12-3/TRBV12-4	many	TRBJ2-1	CASSLVTGRGYNEQFF	TGTGCCAGCAGTTTAGTTACCGGGAGAGGGTACAATGAGCAGTTCTTC
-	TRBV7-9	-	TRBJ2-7	CASSRNRHPSYEQYF	TGTGCCAGCAGCCGAAACCGACATCCTTCCTACGAGCAGTACTTC
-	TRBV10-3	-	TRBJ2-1	CAISVGLVGNEQFF	TGTGCCATCAGTGTTGGACTGGTTGGGAATGAGCAGTTCTTC
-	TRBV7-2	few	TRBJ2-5	CASSLGFAGETQYF	TGTGCCAGCAGCTTAGGATTTGCAGGGGAGACCCAGTACTTC
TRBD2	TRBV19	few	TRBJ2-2	CASSSSGTRVTGELFF	TGTGCCAGTAGTTCATCCGGGACTAGGGTCACCGGGGAGCTGTTTTTT
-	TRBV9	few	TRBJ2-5	CASSVGAVRGVETQYF	TGTGCCAGCAGCGTAGGTGCGGTGAGGGGCGTGGAGACCCAGTACTTC
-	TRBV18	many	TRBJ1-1	CASSSMNTEAFF	TGTGCCAGCTCATCGATGAACACTGAAGCTTTCTTT
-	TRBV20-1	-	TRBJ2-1	CSARIDYEQFF	TGCAGTGCTAGAATAGACTATGAGCAGTTCTTC
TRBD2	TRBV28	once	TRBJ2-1	CASSLLGTSGINEQFF	TGTGCCAGCAGTTTATTGGGGACTAGCGGGATCAATGAGCAGTTCTTC
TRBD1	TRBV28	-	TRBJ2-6	CASRGTGGSGANVLTF	TGTGCCAGCAGGGGGACAGGGGGGTCTGGGGCCAACGTCCTGACTTTC
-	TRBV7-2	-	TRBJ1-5	CASSLMRSNQPQHF	TGTGCCAGCAGCTTAATGAGAAGCAATCAGCCCCAGCATTTT
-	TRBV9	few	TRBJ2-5	CASSVWAAQETQYF	TGTGCCAGCAGCGTATGGGCGGCCCAAGAGACCCAGTACTTC
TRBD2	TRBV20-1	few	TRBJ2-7	CSRARGGLYEQYF	TGCAGCCGGGCACGGGGAGGGCTCTACGAGCAGTACTTC
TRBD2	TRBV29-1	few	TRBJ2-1	CSVVTSGYNEQFF	TGCAGCGTTGTGACTAGCGGTTACAATGAGCAGTTCTTC
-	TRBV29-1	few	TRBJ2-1	CSVLSPEQFF	TGCAGCGTTCTCTCGCCTGAGCAGTTCTTC
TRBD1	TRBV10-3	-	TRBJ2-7	CAISDPTGGSYEQYF	TGTGCCATCAGTGACCCGACAGGGGGGTCCTACGAGCAGTACTTC
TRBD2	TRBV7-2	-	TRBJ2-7	CASSLAWTSGSNEQYF	TGTGCCAGCAGCTTAGCGTGGACTAGCGGGAGCAACGAGCAGTACTTC
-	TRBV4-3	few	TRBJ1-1	CASSHDEDRNTEAFF	TGCGCCAGCAGCCACGATGAGGACAGGAACACTGAAGCTTTCTTT
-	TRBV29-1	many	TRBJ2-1	CSVEGLADSSYNEQFF	TGCAGCGTTGAGGGGCTAGCGGACAGCTCCTACAATGAGCAGTTCTTC
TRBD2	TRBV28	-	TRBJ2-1	CASSLPQGLAGGRQFF	TGTGCCAGCAGTTTACCCCAGGGACTAGCGGGCGGGCGGCAGTTCTTC
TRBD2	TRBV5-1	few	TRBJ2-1	CASSLELAGGPSKYNEQFF	TGCGCCAGCAGCTTGGAACTAGCGGGAGGGCCTTCGAAGTACAATGAGCAGTTCTTC
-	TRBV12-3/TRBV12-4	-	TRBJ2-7	CASSLSAGPDEQYF	TGTGCCAGCAGTTTGAGTGCGGGGCCGGACGAGCAGTACTTC
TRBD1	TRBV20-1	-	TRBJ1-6	CSAQGQGLNSPLHF	TGCAGTGCGCAAGGACAGGGGCTAAATTCACCCCTCCACTTT
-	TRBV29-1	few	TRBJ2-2	CSVAQGELFF	TGCAGCGTCGCGCAGGGGGAGCTGTTTTTT
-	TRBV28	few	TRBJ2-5	CASLRDDLETQYF	TGTGCCAGCCTCAGGGACGACCTGGAGACCCAGTACTTC
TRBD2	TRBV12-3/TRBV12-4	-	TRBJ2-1	CASSFRTSDFFNEQFF	TGTGCCAGCAGTTTTAGAACTAGCGACTTTTTCAATGAGCAGTTCTTC
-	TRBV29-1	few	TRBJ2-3	CSVWTDTDTQYF	TGCAGCGTCTGGACGGACACAGATACGCAGTATTTT
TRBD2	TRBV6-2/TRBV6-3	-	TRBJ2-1	CASSSMTSHHYNEQFF	TGTGCCAGCAGCTCAATGACTAGCCACCATTACAATGAGCAGTTCTTC
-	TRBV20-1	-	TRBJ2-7	CSASETPGASYGQYF	TGCAGTGCTAGCGAGACCCCGGGGGCCTCCTACGGGCAGTACTTC
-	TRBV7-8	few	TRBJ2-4	CASSHYSPGSSTAKNIQYF	TGTGCCAGCAGCCATTATAGCCCCGGGAGCTCGACAGCCAAAAACATTCAGTACTTC